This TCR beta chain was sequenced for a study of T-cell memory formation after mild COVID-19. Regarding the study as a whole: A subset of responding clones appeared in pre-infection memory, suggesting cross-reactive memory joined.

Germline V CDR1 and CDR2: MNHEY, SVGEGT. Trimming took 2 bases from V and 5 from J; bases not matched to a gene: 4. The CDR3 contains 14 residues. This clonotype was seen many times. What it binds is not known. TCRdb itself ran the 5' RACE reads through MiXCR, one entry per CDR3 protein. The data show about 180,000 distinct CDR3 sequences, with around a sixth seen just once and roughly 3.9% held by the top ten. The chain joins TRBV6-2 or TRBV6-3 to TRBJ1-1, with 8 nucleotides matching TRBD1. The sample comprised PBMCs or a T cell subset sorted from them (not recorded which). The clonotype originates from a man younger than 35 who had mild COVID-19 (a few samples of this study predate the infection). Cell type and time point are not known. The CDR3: CASSYQGAATEAFF. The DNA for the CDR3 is TGTGCCAGCAGTTACCAGGGGGCTGCGACTGAAGCTTTCTTT.